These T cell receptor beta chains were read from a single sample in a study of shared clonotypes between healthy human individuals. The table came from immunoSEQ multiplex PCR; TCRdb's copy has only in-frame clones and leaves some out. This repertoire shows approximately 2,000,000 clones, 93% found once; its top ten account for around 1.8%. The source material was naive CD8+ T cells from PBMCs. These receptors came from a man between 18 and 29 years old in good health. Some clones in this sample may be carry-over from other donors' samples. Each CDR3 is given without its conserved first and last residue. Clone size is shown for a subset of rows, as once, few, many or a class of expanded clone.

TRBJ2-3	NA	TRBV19	ASSRGTPSTDTQY
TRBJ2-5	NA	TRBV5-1	ASSWWGLAGEEETQY
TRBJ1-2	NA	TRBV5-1	ASSLSRDRGSNYGYT
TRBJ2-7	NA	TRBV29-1	SVELASGWYEQY
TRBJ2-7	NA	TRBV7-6	ASSPRGTSYEQY
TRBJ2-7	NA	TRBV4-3	ASSREGGHEQY
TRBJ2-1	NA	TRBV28	ASSTRTDYNEQF
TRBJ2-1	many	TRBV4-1	ASSRQGSYNEQF
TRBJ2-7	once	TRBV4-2	ASSQDRGTSFYEQY
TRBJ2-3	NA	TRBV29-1	SVTGLAEPTDTQY
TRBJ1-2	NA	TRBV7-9	ASSLDRGEGYT
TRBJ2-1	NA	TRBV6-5	ASSPPLFNEQF
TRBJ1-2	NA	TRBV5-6	ASSFNADRTLLANYGYT
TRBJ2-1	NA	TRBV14	ASSQGEGLLPYNEQF
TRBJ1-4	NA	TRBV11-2	ASSLGRGAEKLF
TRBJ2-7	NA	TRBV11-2	ASGRAVDEQY
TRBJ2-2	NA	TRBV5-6	ASSETSGRADTGELF
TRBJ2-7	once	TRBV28	ASSLVRSYEQY